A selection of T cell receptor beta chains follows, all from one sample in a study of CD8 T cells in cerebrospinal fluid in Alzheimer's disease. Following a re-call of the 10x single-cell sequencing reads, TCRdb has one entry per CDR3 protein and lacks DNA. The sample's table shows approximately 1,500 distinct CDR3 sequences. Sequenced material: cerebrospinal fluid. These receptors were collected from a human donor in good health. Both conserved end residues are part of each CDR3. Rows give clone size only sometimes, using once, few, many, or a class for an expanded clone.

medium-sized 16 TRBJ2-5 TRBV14 CASSQGVTSGQETQYF
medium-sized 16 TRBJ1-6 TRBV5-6 CASSLRAGVINSPLHF
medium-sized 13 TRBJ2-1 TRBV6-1 CASSTIQVFEQFF
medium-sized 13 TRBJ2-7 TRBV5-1 CASSVVGIHEQYF
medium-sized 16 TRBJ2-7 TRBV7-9 CASSSTSSGRVDEQYF
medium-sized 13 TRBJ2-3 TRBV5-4 CASSPPSTDTQYF
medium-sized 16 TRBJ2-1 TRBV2 CASSPLSSGDYNEQFF
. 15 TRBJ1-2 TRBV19 CASSPRDRINDGYTF
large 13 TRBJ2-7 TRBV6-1 CASSAEGTYEQYF
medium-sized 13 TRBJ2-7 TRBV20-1 CSVPGQGSYEQYF
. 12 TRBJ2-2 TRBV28 CASSLATGELFF
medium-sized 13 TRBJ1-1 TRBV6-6 CATMTPLHTEAFF
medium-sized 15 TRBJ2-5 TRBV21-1 CASSGSRGSQETQYF
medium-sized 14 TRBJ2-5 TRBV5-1 CASSLRVGQETQYF
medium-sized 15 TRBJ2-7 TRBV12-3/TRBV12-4 CASSFAPALTYEQYF
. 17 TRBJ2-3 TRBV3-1 CASSQDPAGGLTDTQYF
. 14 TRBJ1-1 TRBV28 CASSWTGSSTEAFF
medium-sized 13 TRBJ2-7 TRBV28 CASRGTNSYEQYF
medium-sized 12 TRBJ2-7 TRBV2 CATTYGGGEQYF
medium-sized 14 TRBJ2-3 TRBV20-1 CSGDAGLRGGTQYF
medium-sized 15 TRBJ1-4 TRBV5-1 CASSPPGQEDEKLFF
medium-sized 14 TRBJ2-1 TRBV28 CASKDISRGNEQFF
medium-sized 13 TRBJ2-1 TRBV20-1 CSARTGIYNEQFF
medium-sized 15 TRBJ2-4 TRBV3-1 CASSQAGIAKNIQYF
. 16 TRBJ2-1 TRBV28 CASSFRTGSSYNEQFF
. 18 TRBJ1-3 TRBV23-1 CASIHHLLRQPSGNTIYF
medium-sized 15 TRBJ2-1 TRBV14 CASSQESPLSNEQFF
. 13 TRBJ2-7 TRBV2 CASMRQVGLWQYF
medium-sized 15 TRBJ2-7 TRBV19 CASSIGQWGAYEQYF
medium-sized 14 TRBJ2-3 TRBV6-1 CASSAGLETDTQYF
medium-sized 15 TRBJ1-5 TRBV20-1 CSATVRTGYNQPQHF
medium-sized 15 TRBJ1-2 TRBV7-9 CASSQSRFLNYGYTF
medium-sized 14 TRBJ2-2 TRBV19 CASRLQENTGELFF
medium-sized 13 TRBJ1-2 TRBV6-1 CASRVQGAYGYTF
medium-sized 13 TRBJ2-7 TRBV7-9 CASSLARGYEQYF
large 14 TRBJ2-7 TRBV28 CATLYEEGLGEQYF
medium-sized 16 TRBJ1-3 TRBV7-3 CASSLGLGLSGNTIYF
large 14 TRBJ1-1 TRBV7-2 CASGIGTMNTEAFF
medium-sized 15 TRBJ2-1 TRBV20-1 CSARRLAGVYNEQFF